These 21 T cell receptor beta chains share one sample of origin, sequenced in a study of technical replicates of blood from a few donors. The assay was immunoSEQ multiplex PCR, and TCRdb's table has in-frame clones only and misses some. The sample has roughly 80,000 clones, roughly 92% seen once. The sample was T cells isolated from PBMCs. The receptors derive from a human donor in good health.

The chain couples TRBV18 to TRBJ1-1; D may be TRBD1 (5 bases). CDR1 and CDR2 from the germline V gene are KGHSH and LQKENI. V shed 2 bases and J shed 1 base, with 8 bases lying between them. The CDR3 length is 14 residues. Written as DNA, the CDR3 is TGTGCCAGCTCACCATACGACAGGAACACTGAAGCTTTCTTT. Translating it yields CASSPYDRNTEAFF.

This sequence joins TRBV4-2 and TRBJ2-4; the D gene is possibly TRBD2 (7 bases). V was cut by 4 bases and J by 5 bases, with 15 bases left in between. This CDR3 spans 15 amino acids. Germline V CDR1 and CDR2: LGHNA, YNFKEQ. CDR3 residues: CASSPGGGLENIQYF. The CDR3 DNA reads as TGTGCCAGCAGCCCTGGGGGGGGGCTGGAAAACATTCAGTACTTC.

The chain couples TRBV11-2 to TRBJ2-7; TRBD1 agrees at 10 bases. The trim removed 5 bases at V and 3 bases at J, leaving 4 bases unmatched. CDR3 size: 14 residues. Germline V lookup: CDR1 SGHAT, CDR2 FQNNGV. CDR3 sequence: CASSIGTGDYEQYF. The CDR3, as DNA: TGTGCCAGCAGCATCGGGACAGGGGACTACGAGCAGTACTTC.

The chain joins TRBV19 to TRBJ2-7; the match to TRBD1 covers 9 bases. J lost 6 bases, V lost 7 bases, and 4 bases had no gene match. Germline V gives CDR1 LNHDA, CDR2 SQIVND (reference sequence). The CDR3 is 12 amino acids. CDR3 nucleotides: TGTGCCAGTATGGGACAGGGTCCCGAGCAGTACTTC. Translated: CASMGQGPEQYF.

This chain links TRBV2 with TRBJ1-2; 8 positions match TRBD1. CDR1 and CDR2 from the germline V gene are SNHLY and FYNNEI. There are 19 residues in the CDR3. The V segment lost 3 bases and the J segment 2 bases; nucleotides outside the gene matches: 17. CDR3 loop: CASSDSPARTGHKNYGYTF. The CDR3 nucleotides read TGTGCCAGCAGTGATAGCCCAGCCCGGACAGGGCATAAGAACTATGGCTACACCTTC.

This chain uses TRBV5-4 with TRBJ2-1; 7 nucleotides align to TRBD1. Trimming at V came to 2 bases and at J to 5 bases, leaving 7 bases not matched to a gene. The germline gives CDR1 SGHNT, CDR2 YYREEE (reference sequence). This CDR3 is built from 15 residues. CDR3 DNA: TGTGCCAGCAGCTTACAGGGGATCGGGAACAATGAGCAGTTCTTC. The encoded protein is CASSLQGIGNNEQFF.

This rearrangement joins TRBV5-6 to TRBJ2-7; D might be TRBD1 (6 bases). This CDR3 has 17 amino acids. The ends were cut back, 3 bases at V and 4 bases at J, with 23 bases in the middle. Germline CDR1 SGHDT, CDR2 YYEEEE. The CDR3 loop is CASSYPSPGAQTYEQYF. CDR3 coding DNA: TGTGCCAGCAGCTACCCTAGTCCAGGGGCTCAAACTTACGAGCAGTACTTC.

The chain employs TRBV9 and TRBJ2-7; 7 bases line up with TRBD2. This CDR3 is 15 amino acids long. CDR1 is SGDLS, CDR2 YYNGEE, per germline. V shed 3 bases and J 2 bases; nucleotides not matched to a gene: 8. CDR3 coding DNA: TGTGCCAGCAGCGCAGGGACTACCTTTACCTACGAGCAGTACTTC. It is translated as CASSAGTTFTYEQYF.

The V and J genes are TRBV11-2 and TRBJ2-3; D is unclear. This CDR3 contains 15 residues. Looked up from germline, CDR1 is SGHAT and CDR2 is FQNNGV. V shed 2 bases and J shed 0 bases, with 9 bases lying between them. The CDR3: CASSLMTKSTDTQYF. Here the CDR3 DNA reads TGTGCCAGCAGCTTAATGACAAAAAGCACAGATACGCAGTATTTT. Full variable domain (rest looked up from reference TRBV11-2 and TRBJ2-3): EAGVAQSPRYKIIEKRQSVAFWCNPISGHATLYWYQQILGQGPKLLIQFQNNGVVDDSQLPKDRFSAERLKGVDSTLKIQPAKLEDSAVYLCASSLMTKSTDTQYFGPGTRLTVL.

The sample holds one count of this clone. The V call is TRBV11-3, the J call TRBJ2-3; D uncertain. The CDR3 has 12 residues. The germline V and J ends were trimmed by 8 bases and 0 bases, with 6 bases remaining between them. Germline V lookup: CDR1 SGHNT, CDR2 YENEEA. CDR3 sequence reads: CASETSTDTQYF. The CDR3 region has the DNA TGTGCCAGCGAAACTAGCACAGATACGCAGTATTTT.

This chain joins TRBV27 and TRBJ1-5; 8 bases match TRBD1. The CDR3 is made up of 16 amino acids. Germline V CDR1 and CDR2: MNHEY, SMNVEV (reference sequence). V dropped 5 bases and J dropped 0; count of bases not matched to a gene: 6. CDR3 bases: TGTGCCAGCAGTCCGGGGACAGGCTATAGCAATCAGCCCCAGCATTTT. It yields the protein CASSPGTGYSNQPQHF.

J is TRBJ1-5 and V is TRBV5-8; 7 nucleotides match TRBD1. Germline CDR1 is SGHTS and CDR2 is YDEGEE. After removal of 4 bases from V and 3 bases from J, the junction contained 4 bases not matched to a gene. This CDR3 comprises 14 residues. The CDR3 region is CASSPTGVNQPQHF. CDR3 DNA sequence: TGTGCCAGCAGCCCCACAGGGGTCAATCAGCCCCAGCATTTT. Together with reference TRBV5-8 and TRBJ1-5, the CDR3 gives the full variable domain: EAGVTQSPTHLIKTRGQQATLRCSPISGHTSVYWYQQALGLGLQFLLWYDEGEERNRGNFPPRFSGRQFPNYSSELNVNALELEDSALYLCASSPTGVNQPQHFGDGTRLSIL.

CDR3 region: CASSRGQGVKTQYF. The CDR3 DNA sequence: TGTGCCAGCAGCCGGGGACAGGGTGTGAAGACCCAGTACTTC. The V call is TRBV7-2, the J call TRBJ2-5; 9 bases agree with TRBD1. The CDR3 consists of 14 residues. V gave up 5 bases and J gave up 6 bases; unmatched junction bases: 7. Germline CDR1 SGHTA, CDR2 FQGNSA.

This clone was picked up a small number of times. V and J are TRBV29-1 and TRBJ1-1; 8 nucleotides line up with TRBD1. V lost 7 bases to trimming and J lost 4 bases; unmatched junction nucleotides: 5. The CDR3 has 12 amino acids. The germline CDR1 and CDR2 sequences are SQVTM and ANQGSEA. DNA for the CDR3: TGCAGCGCCAGGACAGGGAGCACTGAAGCTTTCTTT. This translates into CSARTGSTEAFF.

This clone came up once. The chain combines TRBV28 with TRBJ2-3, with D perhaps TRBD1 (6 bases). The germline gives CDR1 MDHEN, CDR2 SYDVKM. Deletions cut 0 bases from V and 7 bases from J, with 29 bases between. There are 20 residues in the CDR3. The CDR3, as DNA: TGTGCCAGCAGTTTATGGGGTGGTCAGGGGCCAAAAAGCGCCGTATATACGCAGTATTTT. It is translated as CASSLWGGQGPKSAVYTQYF.

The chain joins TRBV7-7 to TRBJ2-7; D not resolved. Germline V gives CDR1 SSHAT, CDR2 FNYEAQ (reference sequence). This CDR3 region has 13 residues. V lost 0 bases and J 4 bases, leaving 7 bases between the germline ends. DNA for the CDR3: TGTGCCAGCAGCTTAGCCCCCACATACGAGCAGTACTTC. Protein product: CASSLAPTYEQYF.

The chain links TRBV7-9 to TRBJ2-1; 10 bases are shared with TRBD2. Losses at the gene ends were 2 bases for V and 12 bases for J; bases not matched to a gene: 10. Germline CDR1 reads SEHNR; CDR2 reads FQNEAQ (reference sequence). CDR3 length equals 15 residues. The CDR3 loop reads CASSLPEREGRGQFF. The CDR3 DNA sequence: TGTGCCAGCAGCTTACCAGAGCGGGAGGGCCGGGGGCAGTTCTTC.

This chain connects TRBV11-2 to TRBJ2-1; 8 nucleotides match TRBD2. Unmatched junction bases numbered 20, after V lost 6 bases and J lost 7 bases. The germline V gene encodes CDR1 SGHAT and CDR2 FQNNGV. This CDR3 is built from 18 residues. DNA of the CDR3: TGTGCCAGCAGAAATAGCGGGGAGGGCCTAATTTATACGAATGAGCAGTTCTTC. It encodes CASRNSGEGLIYTNEQFF. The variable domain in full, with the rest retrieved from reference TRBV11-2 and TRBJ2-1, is EAGVAQSPRYKIIEKRQSVAFWCNPISGHATLYWYQQILGQGPKLLIQFQNNGVVDDSQLPKDRFSAERLKGVDSTLKIQPAKLEDSAVYLCASRNSGEGLIYTNEQFFGPGTRLTVL.

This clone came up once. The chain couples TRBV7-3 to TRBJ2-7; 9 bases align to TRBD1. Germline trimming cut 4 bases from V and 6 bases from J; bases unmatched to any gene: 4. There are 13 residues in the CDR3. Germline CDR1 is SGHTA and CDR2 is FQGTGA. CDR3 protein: CASSWTGAGEQYF. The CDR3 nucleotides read TGTGCCAGCAGCTGGACAGGGGCGGGCGAGCAGTACTTC. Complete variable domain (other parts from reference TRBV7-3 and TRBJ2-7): GAGVSQTPSNKVTEKGKYVELRCDPISGHTALYWYRQSLGQGPEFLIYFQGTGAADDSGLPNDRFFAVRPEGSVSTLKIQRTERGDSAVYLCASSWTGAGEQYFGPGTRLTVT.

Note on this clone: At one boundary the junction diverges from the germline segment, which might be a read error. CDR3 protein: CASSLGLATYNEQFF. The CDR3 region has the DNA TGTGCTAGCAGCTTAGGGCTAGCAACATACAATGAGCAGTTCTTC. The rearrangement joins TRBV7-7 to TRBJ2-1; a weak D match, TRBD2 (5 bases). The germline V gene has CDR1 SSHAT and CDR2 FNYEAQ (reference sequence). This CDR3 contains 15 residues.

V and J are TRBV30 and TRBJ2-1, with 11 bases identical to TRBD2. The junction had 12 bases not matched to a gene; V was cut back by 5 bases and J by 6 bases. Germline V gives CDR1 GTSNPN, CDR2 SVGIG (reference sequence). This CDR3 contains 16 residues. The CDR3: CAWGRRRLAGGNEQFF. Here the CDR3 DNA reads TGTGCCTGGGGGAGGCGGCGGCTAGCGGGAGGCAATGAGCAGTTCTTC. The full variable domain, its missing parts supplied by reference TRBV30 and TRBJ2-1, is SQTIHQWPATLVQPVGSPLSLECTVEGTSNPNLYWYRQAAGRGLQLLFYSVGIGQISSEVPQNLSASRPQDRQFILSSKKLLLSDSGFYLCAWGRRRLAGGNEQFFGPGTRLTVL.